These T cell receptor beta chains were read from a single sample in a study of OX40 agonist ivuxolimab in advanced cancers. Only in-frame clones appear in the TCRdb table, and some are missing; sequencing was by immunoSEQ multiplex PCR. Here the sample spans 70,000 to 95,000 clones, 87% being singletons. This sample comprised CD4+ or CD8+ T cells sorted from blood, obtained in a trial of the OX40 agonist ivuxolimab. The receptors derive from an adult with an advanced solid tumor such as melanoma, head and neck, liver or kidney cancer. Each CDR3 is given with its conserved first and last residue. The D gene is left open where the match is weak. Clone size, where shown, is once, few, many, or a class for clones that have expanded.

abundance,d_gene,j_gene,v_gene,CDR3nt,CDR3aa
.,TRBD1,TRBJ1-4,TRBV11-2,TGTGCCAGCAGCCCCGGGACAGGAAATGAAAAACTGTTTTTT,CASSPGTGNEKLFF
.,.,TRBJ1-1,TRBV27,TGTGCCAGCAGTTTGAGAGTGGGGAGACAAACCAAGAACACTGAAGCTTTCTTT,CASSLRVGRQTKNTEAFF
.,.,TRBJ2-1,TRBV30,TGTGCCTGGAGTGTAGGGGGAGGCAATGAGCAGTTCTTC,CAWSVGGGNEQFF
.,TRBD2,TRBJ2-1,TRBV9,TGTGCCAGCAGCGTAGAGGCTAGCGGGAGGACTGAGCAGTTCTTC,CASSVEASGRTEQFF
.,TRBD1,TRBJ2-1,TRBV6-6,TGTGCCAGCATCTTACAGGGGGCGGTTTACAATGAGCAGTTCTTC,CASILQGAVYNEQFF
.,.,TRBJ2-5,TRBV7-8,TGTGCCAGCAGCTTAAGCGGGTTGGAGACCCAGTACTTC,CASSLSGLETQYF
.,TRBD1,TRBJ1-1,TRBV18,TGTGCCAGCTCGAACCGGGACAGGAACACTGAAGCTTTCTTT,CASSNRDRNTEAFF
.,.,TRBJ2-2,TRBV19,TGTGCCAGTAGTATAGATGGGAGTGGCGGTGGGGTAACCGGGGAGCTGTTTTTT,CASSIDGSGGGVTGELFF
.,.,TRBJ1-2,TRBV28,TGTGCCAGCAGTTTGTTCCGGGGTCGAAATGGCTACACCTTC,CASSLFRGRNGYTF
.,.,TRBJ1-2,TRBV18,TGTGCCAGCTCCCGTGCCTCTTATGGACCCGATGGCTACACCTTC,CASSRASYGPDGYTF
.,.,TRBJ2-1,TRBV28,TGTGCCAGCAGACCGGACAGGACTACCTACAATGAGCAGTTCTTC,CASRPDRTTYNEQFF
.,TRBD2,TRBJ2-1,TRBV19,TGTGCCAGTAGTAACCTAGCGGGAGCCTACAATGAGCAGTTCTTC,CASSNLAGAYNEQFF
.,TRBD2,TRBJ2-4,TRBV27,TGTGCCAGCAGTTTCTTATACCCCGGGAGTACATTAGCGGGATTAGCCAAAAACATTCAGTACTTC,CASSFLYPGSTLAGLAKNIQYF
.,.,TRBJ1-5,TRBV6-1,TGTGCCAGCAAAGGGGGGGCCTCGGTTAATCAGCCCCAGCATTTT,CASKGGASVNQPQHF
.,.,TRBJ2-1,TRBV7-2,TGTGCCAGCAGCTTTCTCAACGGGGGATACAATGAGCAGTTCTTC,CASSFLNGGYNEQFF
.,TRBD1,TRBJ2-2,TRBV7-9,TGTGCCAGCAGCCATAAGACAGGGCCCACCGGGGAGCTGTTTTTT,CASSHKTGPTGELFF
.,.,TRBJ1-4,TRBV10-1,TGCGCCAGCAGTCCCGGGCTTAATGAAAAACTGTTTTTT,CASSPGLNEKLFF
.,TRBD1,TRBJ2-7,TRBV6-6,TGTGCCAGCAGTCGGGACAGGGGAGCCTACGAGCAGTACTTC,CASSRDRGAYEQYF
.,.,TRBJ2-5,TRBV5-1,TGCGCCAGCAGCTTGGCCTGGGACCAAGAGGCCCAGTACTTC,CASSLAWDQEAQYF
.,TRBD1,TRBJ1-1,TRBV6-5,TGTGCCAGCAGATCCGACAGGGGTCAGAACACTGAAGCTTTCTTT,CASRSDRGQNTEAFF
once,.,TRBJ1-1,TRBV27,TGTGCCAGCAGTTTATGGCCTATTACGAACACTGAAGCTTTCTTT,CASSLWPITNTEAFF
.,.,TRBJ2-2,TRBV18,TGTGCCAGCTCACCACTACCTCAGGGACCGGCGCGAACCGGGGAGCTGTTTTTT,CASSPLPQGPARTGELFF
.,.,TRBJ1-5,TRBV6-5,TGTGCCAGCAGTTACGGGAATCAGGACCCTCGATCCCAGCATTTT,CASSYGNQDPRSQHF
.,TRBD1,TRBJ2-7,TRBV5-4,TGTGCCAGCAGCTGGGGGGGACAGGGCGTGAGTGAGCAGTACTTC,CASSWGGQGVSEQYF
.,.,TRBJ1-5,TRBV5-6,TGTGCCAGCAGCTTTGGGGTGGATCAGCCCCAGCATTTT,CASSFGVDQPQHF
.,.,TRBJ1-2,TRBV9,TGTGCCAGCAGCGTAGGACGGGGCGGCTACACCTTC,CASSVGRGGYTF
.,TRBD1,TRBJ2-1,TRBV18,TGTGCCAGCTCACCAAGGGACAGAGACAATGAGCAGTTCTTC,CASSPRDRDNEQFF
.,.,TRBJ2-7,TRBV30,TGTGCCTGGAGTGTACCCCGTAGGGGGGGTTCGGCATACGAGCAGTACTTC,CAWSVPRRGGSAYEQYF
.,.,TRBJ1-6,TRBV7-6,TGTGCCAGCAGCTTAGGGACAGCTAATTCACCCCTCCACTTT,CASSLGTANSPLHF
once,.,TRBJ2-7,TRBV5-1,TGCGCCAGCAGCTTGGGGTCACGGTCCGAGCAGTACTTC,CASSLGSRSEQYF
.,.,TRBJ2-2,TRBV29-1,TGCAGCGTTGAAGAACAGGGAGTACCCGGGGAGCTGTTTTTT,CSVEEQGVPGELFF